This TCR beta chain was captured by sequencing in a study of T cell changes during pregnancy in multiple sclerosis. The ends were cut back, 4 bases at V and 3 bases at J, with 13 bases in the middle. Germline loops: CDR1 MNHEY, CDR2 SMNVEV (reference sequence). The CDR3 loop spans 14 amino acids. Measured with immunoSEQ multiplex PCR; TCRdb has only the in-frame clones, and not every one. Of some 52,000 clones in the sample, roughly 92% were seen once. Specimen: CD4+ T cells from peripheral blood mononuclear cells, collected in the third trimester of pregnancy. This clonotype originated in a female donor with multiple sclerosis, enrolled in a pregnancy study. V gene TRBV27 combines with J gene TRBJ2-7; D may be TRBD2 (5 bases). CDR3 DNA sequence: TGTGCCAGCAGTTCCCGGGGATTAGGCTACGAGCAGTACTTC. Its translation is CASSSRGLGYEQYF.